The following is a T cell receptor (beta chain) sequence with its context. The repertoire was sequenced with immunoSEQ multiplex PCR; TCRdb's copy has only in-frame clones and lacks some. Altogether 200,000 to 250,000 clones are present, approximately 88% being singletons, with the ten largest covering 3.7%. Individuals aged roughly 18 to 95 years were recruited from 24 US areas. Participant-reported clinical history was the basis for cohort assignment. People in the exposed group encountered a COVID-19 case within 2 weeks before entering the study. This CDR3 is 15 amino acids long. Germline V CDR1 and CDR2: ENHRY, SYGVKD. Trimming at V came to 0 bases and at J to 4 bases, leaving 6 bases not matched to a gene. The sample originates from a study of blood T cell repertoires in COVID-19. Study context: T cells, B-cell-depleted T cells, or PBMCs supplied cDNA or gDNA.

The V gene is TRBV10-3, the J gene TRBJ2-7; 7 bases are shared with TRBD2. This clonotype was obtained from a woman between 25 and 40 years old who had been exposed to COVID-19. The specimen was PBMCs or T cells enriched from blood (not recorded which). The DNA for the CDR3 is TGTGCCATCAGTGAGTCAGAGCGGGGAAGTTACGAGCAGTACTTC. Protein product: CAISESERGSYEQYF.